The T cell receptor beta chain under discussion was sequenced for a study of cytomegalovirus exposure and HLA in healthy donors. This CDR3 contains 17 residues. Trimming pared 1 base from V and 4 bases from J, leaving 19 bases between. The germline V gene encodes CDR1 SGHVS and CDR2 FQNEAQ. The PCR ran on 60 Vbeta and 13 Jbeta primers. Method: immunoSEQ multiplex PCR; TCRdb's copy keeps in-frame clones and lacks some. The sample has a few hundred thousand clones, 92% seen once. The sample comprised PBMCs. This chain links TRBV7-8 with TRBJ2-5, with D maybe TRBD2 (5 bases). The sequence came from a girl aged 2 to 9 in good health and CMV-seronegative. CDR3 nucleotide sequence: TGTGCCAGCAGCTTAGTTCCCCGCGTGAGCGAGGGAGAGACCCAGTACTTC. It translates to CASSLVPRVSEGETQYF.